This T cell receptor (beta chain) was identified in a study of vaccination and CD4 T cells after COVID-19. Looking at the study overall: The study drew post-COVID samples a median around 92 days after diagnosis (range 35 to 161).

The count of this clonotype is one. What it binds is not known. The sample's treatment: roughly ten-day PBMC culture with coronavirus spike peptide pools or control peptides (ViraFEST assay). CD4+ T cells that came from the unexposed donor were collected before the COVID-19 pandemic (2011-2018). V was pared by 7 bases and J by 3 bases, with 15 bases between. Germline V gene data show CDR1 as LNHDA and CDR2 as SQIVND (reference sequence). The CDR3 has 14 amino acids. Oncomine TCR Beta short-read sequencing was applied to DNA from cultured CD4+ T cells. TCRdb ran MiXCR on the PCR reads and lists one entry per CDR3 protein. The sample holds some 7,000 distinct CDR3 sequences, about two fifths seen once.

This rearrangement joins TRBV19 to TRBJ1-1; a possible D gene is TRBD1 (6 bases). Sequenced: CD4+ T cells from blood, cultured in vitro. The sequence was obtained from a human donor in good health. The CDR3 is CASTGNPGDTEAFF. CDR3 nucleotides: TGTGCCAGTACGGGGAACCCAGGGGACACTGAAGCTTTCTTT.